The 15 T cell receptor beta chains in this list originate from one sample, sequenced in a study of human T cells and chemical hapten exposure. TCRdb independently ran MiXCR on the RACE reads; one entry per CDR3 protein. The data contain a few hundred thousand distinct CDR3 sequences, about 4.8% of them seen just once; the ten biggest clones take up approximately 2.5%. The sample's time point: patch test 1, 2 weeks after DPC sensitization. Treatment reported: therapeutic diphenylcyclopropenone sensitization with weekly scalp DPC. The sequencing here drew on whole blood, taken in connection with sensitization to the hapten diphenylcyclopropenone (DPC). The origin of the receptors is a woman aged 50 to 65 with alopecia areata. Some clones in this sample may be carry-over from other donors' samples.

This clonotype was found a few times. The chain recombines TRBV5-4 with TRBJ1-3; 12 nucleotides line up with TRBD1. Germline CDR1 SGHNT, CDR2 YYREEE (reference sequence). The length of the CDR3 is 18 residues. The junction had 7 bases not matched to a gene; V was cut back by 2 bases and J by 1 base. CDR3 sequence: CASSFRDRGRWSGNTIYF. The CDR3 DNA reads TGTGCCAGCAGCTTCCGGGACAGGGGGCGTTGGTCTGGAAACACCATATATTTT. Together with reference TRBV5-4 and TRBJ1-3, the CDR3 gives the full variable domain: ETGVTQSPTHLIKTRGQQVTLRCSSQSGHNTVSWYQQALGQGPQFIFQYYREEENGRGNFPPRFSGLQFPNYSSELNVNALELDDSALYLCASSFRDRGRWSGNTIYFGEGSWLTVV.

This clonotype was detected ten times or more. J is TRBJ1-4 and V is TRBV7-8, with TRBD1 as a possible D gene (6 bases). The CDR3 has 15 residues. Trimming removed 5 bases at V and 8 bases at J, with 18 bases between. The V gene's germline CDR1 is SGHVS and CDR2 FQNEAQ. The CDR3 protein is CASSKNTRGAEKLFF. The CDR3 DNA is TGTGCCAGCAGCAAGAATACCCGGGGGGCGGAAAAACTGTTTTTT.

There are many counts of this clonotype. The chain couples TRBV6-6 to TRBJ1-4; 7 positions match TRBD1. From germline, CDR1 is MNHNY and CDR2 SVGAGI (reference sequence). Trimming took 6 bases from V and 3 from J; bases not matched to a gene: 4. CDR3 length: 14 residues. The CDR3 DNA is TGTGCCAGCAGGCGACAGGGAGCTAATGAAAAACTGTTTTTT. Encoded protein: CASRRQGANEKLFF.

The rearrangement uses TRBV3-1 and TRBJ2-1, with 8 bases lining up with TRBD1. The junction had 5 bases not matched to a gene; V was cut back by 3 bases and J by 7 bases. Germline V gene lookup returns CDR1 LGHDT and CDR2 YNNKEL (reference sequence). The CDR3 spans 14 residues. In nucleotides, the CDR3 is TGTGCCAGCAGCCACAGGGGGCGGTTGAATGAGCAGTTCTTC. The encoded protein is CASSHRGRLNEQFF.

The V call is TRBV4-2, the J call TRBJ2-7; D not resolved. V was trimmed by 1 base and J by 6 bases, leaving 10 bases between them. CDR1 is LGHNA, CDR2 YNFKEQ, per germline. This CDR3 is built from 13 residues. The CDR3 DNA reads as TGTGCCAGCAGCCAAGTGAACCAGGTCGAGCAGTACTTC. Its protein is CASSQVNQVEQYF.

In this sample, this clonotype turned up many times. This rearrangement joins TRBV5-1 to TRBJ2-1; 8 bases agree with TRBD1. With V trimmed by 2 bases and J by 7 bases, 8 bases remained unmatched. From germline, CDR1 is SGHRS and CDR2 YFSETQ. The CDR3 extends over 15 amino acids. Here the CDR3 reads CASSLDRGVRNEQFF. For the CDR3, the DNA is TGCGCCAGCAGCTTAGACAGGGGAGTGAGGAATGAGCAGTTCTTC.

Only a few counts were recorded for this clonotype. This sequence joins TRBV18 and TRBJ2-3; TRBD2 might be the D (5 bases). The length of the CDR3 is 14 residues. V dropped 5 bases and J dropped 2 bases, with 11 bases sitting between them. CDR1 is KGHSH and CDR2 is LQKENI in the germline V gene. The CDR3 loop is CASSDAGDTDTQYF. CDR3 nucleotides: TGTGCCAGCTCAGACGCCGGGGACACAGATACGCAGTATTTT.

This clonotype was detected a few times. V gene TRBV20-1 combines with J gene TRBJ2-7, with D tentatively TRBD2 (6 bases). This CDR3 comprises 14 residues. The V end was cut by 3 bases, the J end by 1 base, with 13 bases between. Germline CDR1 DFQATT, CDR2 SNEGSKA (reference sequence). DNA for the CDR3: TGCAGTGCTAGCTCTGCGGGGAGTTCCTACGAGCAGTACTTC. Protein: CSASSAGSSYEQYF.

V gene TRBV7-8 combines with J gene TRBJ2-3; D gene uncertain. Germline CDR1 reads SGHVS; CDR2 reads FQNEAQ. The CDR3 spans 14 residues. V lost 1 base and J lost 6, with 11 bases in between. CDR3 loop: CASSLGALRDTQYF. Here the CDR3 DNA reads TGTGCCAGCAGCTTAGGGGCCTTGCGCGATACGCAGTATTTT.

The gene calls are TRBV5-1 and TRBJ1-1, with a weak D call TRBD1 (5 bases). V was shortened by 4 bases and J by 4 bases, with 11 bases between the two germline ends. This CDR3 has 13 residues. Per the germline V gene, CDR1 is SGHRS and CDR2 is YFSETQ. The CDR3 region has the DNA TGCGCCAGCAGCGAACAGGTTCTCACTGAAGCTTTCTTT. Translation: CASSEQVLTEAFF.

The J gene is TRBJ1-1, the V gene TRBV7-2; possibly TRBD1 for D (5 bases). The CDR3 totals 15 residues. Germline loops: CDR1 SGHTA, CDR2 FQGNSA. V was shortened by 4 bases and J by 4 bases, with 16 bases between the two germline ends. CDR3 nucleotides: TGTGCCAGCAGCTCCTTTGGGGGGAGGGGCACTGAAGCTTTCTTT. Translating it yields CASSSFGGRGTEAFF.

This clonotype was observed a handful of times. The chain combines TRBV28 with TRBJ2-1; D not certain. The length of the CDR3 is 13 residues. Trimming left V 8 bases short and J 0 bases short, with 8 bases between. Germline V lookup: CDR1 MDHEN, CDR2 SYDVKM. CDR3 nucleotide sequence: TGTGCCAGCCAAGGCCCCTCCTACAATGAGCAGTTCTTC. It yields the protein CASQGPSYNEQFF.

In DNA form, the CDR3 reads TGTGCCAGCAGCTTAGGGGGGATAGGGACAGGGGTTAGGGAGACCCAGTACTTC. Amino acid sequence: CASSLGGIGTGVRETQYF. This chain joins TRBV7-8 and TRBJ2-5, with TRBD1 identical over 10 bases. V gave up 1 base and J gave up 5 bases; unmatched junction bases: 13. The CDR3 has 18 residues. Germline assignment: CDR1 SGHVS and CDR2 FQNEAQ.

This clonotype showed up just a few times. This rearrangement joins TRBV4-1 to TRBJ2-3, with D possibly matching TRBD2 (5 bases). Germline CDR1 reads MGHRA; CDR2 reads YSYEKL. V was cut by 1 base and J by 1 base, with 12 bases left in between. This CDR3 has 16 amino acids. The CDR3 nucleotides read TGCGCCAGCAGCCAAGCGGGGATTCGGGGCACAGATACGCAGTATTTT. As protein: CASSQAGIRGTDTQYF.

This clonotype has at least ten counts. The V and J genes are TRBV12-3 or TRBV12-4 and TRBJ1-2, with TRBD1 as a possible D gene (6 bases). The length of the CDR3 is 13 residues. V was pared by 2 bases and J by 3 bases, with 7 bases between. CDR3 protein: CASSLSGDYGYTF. The DNA of the CDR3 is TGTGCCAGCAGTTTATCAGGGGACTATGGCTACACCTTC.